Sequencing of this T cell receptor (beta chain) was carried out in a study of T cell responses to AZD1222 COVID-19 vaccine. Overall study findings and caveats: Seropositivity was recorded at baseline in only 6 or 7 AZD1222 recipients.

Produced via immunoSEQ multiplex PCR; TCRdb's table is partial and in-frame only. There are 90,000 to 120,000 clones in the sample; around 90% occur only once, and about 4.5% lies in the top ten. This clone was counted a few times. Its target is not known. V lost 2 bases to trimming and J lost 5 bases, with 8 bases between them. This CDR3 has 12 residues. Germline assignment: CDR1 GTSNPN and CDR2 SVGIG (reference sequence). The sequences come from peripheral blood, collected on day 0 of AZD1222 vaccination. The sequence derives from an adult in good health. The chain uses TRBV30 and TRBJ2-3; D remains ambiguous. This CDR3 reads CAWSPVLDTQYF. The CDR3 DNA is TGTGCCTGGAGTCCTGTATTAGATACGCAGTATTTT. The full variable domain, rest sourced from reference TRBV30 and TRBJ2-3, is SQTIHQWPATLVQPVGSPLSLECTVEGTSNPNLYWYRQAAGRGLQLLFYSVGIGQISSEVPQNLSASRPQDRQFILSSKKLLLSDSGFYLCAWSPVLDTQYFGPGTRLTVL.